This TCR beta chain was captured by sequencing in a study of T cell responses to AZD1222 COVID-19 vaccine. Study details: Whether given at about 4 or about 12 weeks, second doses were pooled. Regarding the study as a whole: Donors, mostly white British, included more females; clonal diversity was possibly underestimated.

The CDR3 totals 12 residues. The V and J ends lost 1 base and 14 bases, in that order; junction bases with no gene match: 1. Germline-derived CDR1 and CDR2 are GTSNPN and SVGIG (reference sequence). As for this clone: Antigen unknown.

TCRdb keeps only in-frame clones here, not all; method: immunoSEQ multiplex PCR. The table has about 120,000 clones, roughly 87% seen once. This sequence was found in an adult in good health. The J gene is TRBJ1-6, the V gene TRBV30, with 11 bases that match TRBD1. The material sequenced was peripheral blood, taken on day 0 of AZD1222 vaccination. The CDR3, as DNA: TGTGCCTGGAGTGGGGACAGGGGGGCCCTCCACTTT. This encodes CAWSGDRGALHF.